This T cell receptor (beta chain) was captured by sequencing in a study of T cell repertoires in cytomegalovirus infection. TCRdb passed the reads through MiXCR, listing each CDR3 protein once. The top ten clones hold about 19% of a sample with about 340,000 distinct CDR3 sequences, 25% to 35% of them seen once. This clonotype has just a few counts. Its antigen is not identified. Trimming took 5 bases from V and 4 from J; bases not matched to a gene: 14. Germline CDR1 DFQATT, CDR2 SNEGSKA (reference sequence). This CDR3 contains 16 residues. V usage is TRBV20-1 and J usage is TRBJ1-3; TRBD1 matches at 7 bases. This clonotype was obtained from a human donor in good health (CMV status not recorded). Some clones in this sample may be carry-over from other donors' samples. Specimen: cultured PBMCs, collected from culture after CMV antigen stimulation. The DNA for the CDR3 is TGCAGTGCTGCCGGGAGCCGACTCAGGGGGGGAAACACCATATATTTT. Translated, it gives CSAAGSRLRGGNTIYF.